A selection of T cell receptor beta chains follows, all from one sample in a study of T cell clusters in autoimmune cytopenias. TCRdb reprocessed the multiplex PCR reads, with one entry per CDR3 protein and no DNA. Recorded for this sample: roughly 10,000 distinct CDR3 sequences. The sample was also reused in another study, on T cell repertoires in aging, cancer and after chemotherapy.

What was sequenced was peripheral blood. All receptors come from a human donor in good health. Both conserved end residues are part of each CDR3. Clone size is not always given. Where it is, it says once, few, many or a class for expanded clones.

CSARPTTGRVANTIYF,NA,TRBV20-1,16,TRBJ1-3
CASSSGQGARETQYF,NA,TRBV7-9,15,TRBJ2-5
CASSYSDEATDTQYF,NA,TRBV6-5,15,TRBJ2-3
CASRDGQTNSPLHF,medium-sized,TRBV6-2/TRBV6-3,14,TRBJ1-6
CASSGGALDTHF,NA,TRBV6-4,12,TRBJ1-5
CASSQGQVGTGAFF,NA,TRBV18,14,TRBJ1-1
CSARGLAGNEQFF,NA,TRBV20-1,13,TRBJ2-1
CSASGGLGGVAEAFF,NA,TRBV20-1,15,TRBJ1-1
CASSFRFQPGGYGYTF,NA,TRBV6-2/TRBV6-3,16,TRBJ1-2
CAWRGLAVVEGELFF,medium-sized,TRBV30,15,TRBJ2-2
CASRRTGGPYEQYF,NA,TRBV19,14,TRBJ2-7
CASSALLAGSRNEQFF,medium-sized,TRBV19,16,TRBJ2-1
CASSPWAVVPSGANVLTF,NA,TRBV12-3/TRBV12-4,18,TRBJ2-6
CASSSYSSTNYGYTF,NA,TRBV13,15,TRBJ1-2
CSVLSRDRVSAFF,NA,TRBV29-1,13,TRBJ1-1
CASSRDSSYNSPLHF,NA,TRBV19,15,TRBJ1-6
CASSHGETQYF,NA,TRBV6-1,11,TRBJ2-5
CASSLNRYTEAFF,NA,TRBV27,13,TRBJ1-1
CATSNRVGIQEKLFF,NA,TRBV15,15,TRBJ1-4
CASSPAGGEDQPQHF,NA,TRBV18,15,TRBJ1-5
CASSTFASEGNQPQHF,medium-sized,TRBV27,16,TRBJ1-5
CASSRKLAGGQAPSYEQYF,NA,TRBV4-3,19,TRBJ2-7
CASSPAGDRTGELFF,NA,TRBV28,15,TRBJ2-2
CASSLGTATLYGYTF,medium-sized,TRBV13,15,TRBJ1-2
CASSEVHGTGELFF,NA,TRBV11-2,14,TRBJ2-2
CASSLQGAEAFF,NA,TRBV5-1,12,TRBJ1-1
CSADFGGSNYGYTF,NA,TRBV20-1,14,TRBJ1-2
CASSPGRGAMNTEAFF,NA,TRBV18,16,TRBJ1-1
CASSSPRGKGDEQYF,medium-sized,TRBV19,15,TRBJ2-7
CASSDKPRTGYPDTQYF,NA,TRBV6-5,17,TRBJ2-3
CASSFRLNEKLFF,NA,TRBV12-3/TRBV12-4,13,TRBJ1-4
CASSLTGLGNTIYF,NA,TRBV28,14,TRBJ1-3
CASKLAGGPGADTQYF,NA,TRBV19,16,TRBJ2-3
CASSGQPGKETQYF,NA,TRBV6-5,14,TRBJ2-5
CASSLRGDGSTEAFF,NA,TRBV13,15,TRBJ1-1
CASSYSSSNYGYTF,NA,TRBV6-6,14,TRBJ1-2
CATWARGVGSGELFF,medium-sized,TRBV19,15,TRBJ2-2
CSASPGVTGELFF,NA,TRBV20-1,13,TRBJ2-2
CATSRDVAGAGNTIYF,NA,TRBV15,16,TRBJ1-3
CASSLGVGVYNEQFF,NA,TRBV27,15,TRBJ2-1
CASSPTGTNEKLFF,medium-sized,TRBV18,14,TRBJ1-4
CSVWDRRYGYTF,NA,TRBV29-1,12,TRBJ1-2
CASSTGTTTYSNQPQHF,NA,TRBV6-1,17,TRBJ1-5
CASSLSKHTEAFF,NA,TRBV27,13,TRBJ1-1
CASSLNQGAVTGELFF,NA,TRBV5-1,16,TRBJ2-2
CASSSATGGETQYF,NA,TRBV7-9,14,TRBJ2-5
CASSYQLAGGQNEQFF,NA,TRBV5-1,16,TRBJ2-1